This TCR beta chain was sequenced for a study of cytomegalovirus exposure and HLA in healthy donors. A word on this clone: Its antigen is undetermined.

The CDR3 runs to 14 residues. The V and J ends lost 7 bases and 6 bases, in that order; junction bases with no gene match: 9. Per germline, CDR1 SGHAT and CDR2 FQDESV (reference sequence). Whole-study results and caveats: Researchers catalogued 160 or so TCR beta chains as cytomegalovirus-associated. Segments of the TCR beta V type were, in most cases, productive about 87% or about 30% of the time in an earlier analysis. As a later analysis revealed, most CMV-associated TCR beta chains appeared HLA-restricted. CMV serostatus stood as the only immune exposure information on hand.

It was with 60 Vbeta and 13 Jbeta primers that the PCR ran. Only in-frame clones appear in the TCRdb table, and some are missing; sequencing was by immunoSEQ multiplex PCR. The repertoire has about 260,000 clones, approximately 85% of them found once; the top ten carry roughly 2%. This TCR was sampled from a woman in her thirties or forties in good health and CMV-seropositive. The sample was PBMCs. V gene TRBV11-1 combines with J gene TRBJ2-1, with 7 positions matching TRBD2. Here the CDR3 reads CASKLQGGVNEQFF. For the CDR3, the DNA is TGTGCCAGCAAACTGCAGGGAGGGGTCAATGAGCAGTTCTTC. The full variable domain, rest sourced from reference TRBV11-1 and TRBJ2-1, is EAEVAQSPRYKITEKSQAVAFWCDPISGHATLYWYRQILGQGPELLVQFQDESVVDDSQLPKDRFSAERLKGVDSTLKIQPAELGDSAMYLCASKLQGGVNEQFFGPGTRLTVL.